The entry that follows covers one T cell receptor (beta chain) sequence. The target antigen is unknown. This CDR3 has 16 residues. CDR1 is MDHEN, CDR2 SYDVKM, per germline. V gave up 5 bases and J gave up 4 bases, with 17 bases separating them. Barcoded TCR alpha and TCR beta cDNA libraries with UMIs came from 5'RACE using constant-segment primers. TCRdb reprocessed the 5' RACE reads with MiXCR, giving one entry per CDR3 protein. The sample records roughly 450,000 distinct CDR3 sequences, about 18% being singletons. This entry belongs to a study of T-cell memory formation after mild COVID-19. Overall study results and limits: Contracting clones from day 15 to 85 showed balanced CD4/CD8; later expanders favored CD4+. That cross-reactive memory joined was suggested by some responding clones appearing in pre-infection memory.

The source material was PBMCs or a T cell subset sorted from them (not recorded which). The TCR originated in an adult woman who had mild COVID-19 (a few samples of this study predate the infection). Cell type and time point are not known. V usage is TRBV28 and J usage is TRBJ2-2; tentatively, D is TRBD1 (6 bases). The CDR3 loop is CASSPYREKPTGELFF. The DNA of the CDR3 is TGTGCCAGCAGTCCCTACAGGGAAAAGCCCACCGGGGAGCTGTTTTTT.